This TCR beta chain originates from a study of T cell responses to AZD1222 COVID-19 vaccine. Study summary: Second doses that came at about 4 or about 12 weeks were put together.

TCRdb's table, derived via immunoSEQ multiplex PCR, lists solely in-frame clones and lacks some. The sample has about 160,000 clones, 85% to 95% seen once. Concerning this clone itself: What it recognizes is unknown.

Study-level results: Repertoire samples came only from after the peak T cell response. Regions 160-218 and 743-854 held dominance among vaccine-associated CD4 TCRs, which spanned spike. An increase in Spike-specific TCR breadth and depth was observed after two AZD1222 doses.

Sample: peripheral blood, taken on day 0 of AZD1222 vaccination. This clonotype was obtained from an adult in good health.

CDR3 region: CASSLHLPYEQYF. The CDR3 nucleotides read TGTGCCAGCAGCTTACACTTACCCTACGAGCAGTACTTC. The chain has TRBV7-9 and TRBJ2-7, with D uncertain. The germline V and J ends were trimmed by 2 bases and 2 bases, with 7 bases remaining between them. In germline, CDR1 is SEHNR, CDR2 FQNEAQ (reference sequence). The CDR3 is 13 residues long.